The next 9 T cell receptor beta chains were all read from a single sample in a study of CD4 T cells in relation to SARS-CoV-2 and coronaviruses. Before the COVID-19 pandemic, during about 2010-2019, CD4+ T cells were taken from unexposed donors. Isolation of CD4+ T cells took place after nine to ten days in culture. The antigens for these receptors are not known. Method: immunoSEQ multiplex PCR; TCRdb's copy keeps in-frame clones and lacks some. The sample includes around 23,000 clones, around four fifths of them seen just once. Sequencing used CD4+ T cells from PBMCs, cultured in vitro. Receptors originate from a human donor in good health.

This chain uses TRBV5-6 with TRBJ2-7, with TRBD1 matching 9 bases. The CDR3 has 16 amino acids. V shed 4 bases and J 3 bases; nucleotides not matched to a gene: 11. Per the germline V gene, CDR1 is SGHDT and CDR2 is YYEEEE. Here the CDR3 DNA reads TGTGCCAGCAGCCCGGAGCTCCGGGACAGGGACTACGAGCAGTACTTC. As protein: CASSPELRDRDYEQYF.

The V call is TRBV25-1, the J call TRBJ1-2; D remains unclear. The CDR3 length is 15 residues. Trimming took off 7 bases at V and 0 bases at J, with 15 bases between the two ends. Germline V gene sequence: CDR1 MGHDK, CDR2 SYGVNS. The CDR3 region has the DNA TGTGCCAGCACCCCCATAGACACGGCTAACTATGGCTACACCTTC. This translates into CASTPIDTANYGYTF.

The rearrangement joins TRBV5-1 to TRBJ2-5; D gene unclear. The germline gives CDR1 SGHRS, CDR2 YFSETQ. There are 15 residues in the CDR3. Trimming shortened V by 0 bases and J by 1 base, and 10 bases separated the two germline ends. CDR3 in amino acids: CASSLAGPSQETQYF. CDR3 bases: TGCGCCAGCAGCTTGGCCGGGCCGTCCCAAGAGACCCAGTACTTC.

The CDR3 sequence is CASSLPSLKTGANVLTF. In DNA, the CDR3 is TGTGCCAGCAGTCTCCCGAGCCTTAAGACTGGGGCCAACGTCCTGACTTTC. The J gene is TRBJ2-6, the V gene TRBV28; D is unclear. With 5 bases removed from V and 2 bases from J, the gap between germline ends came to 16 bases. CDR3 length equals 17 residues. Germline V gene data show CDR1 as MDHEN and CDR2 as SYDVKM.

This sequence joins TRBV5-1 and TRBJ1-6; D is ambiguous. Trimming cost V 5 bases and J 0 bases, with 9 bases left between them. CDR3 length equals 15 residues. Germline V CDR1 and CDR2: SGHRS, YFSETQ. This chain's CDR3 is CASSLKSSYNSPLHF. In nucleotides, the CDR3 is TGCGCCAGCAGTCTCAAGAGCTCCTATAATTCACCCCTCCACTTT.

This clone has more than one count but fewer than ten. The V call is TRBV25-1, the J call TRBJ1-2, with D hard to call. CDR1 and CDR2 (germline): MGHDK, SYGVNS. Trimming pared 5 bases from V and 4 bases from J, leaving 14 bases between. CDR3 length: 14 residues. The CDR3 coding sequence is TGTGCCAGCAGTCATGACAAACTCACCTATGGCTACACCTTC. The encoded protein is CASSHDKLTYGYTF.

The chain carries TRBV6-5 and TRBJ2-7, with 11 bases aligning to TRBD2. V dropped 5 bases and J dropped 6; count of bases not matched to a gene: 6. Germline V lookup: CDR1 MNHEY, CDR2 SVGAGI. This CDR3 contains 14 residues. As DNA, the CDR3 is TGTGCCAGCAGTACCGCCGGGACTAGCGGCGAGCAGTACTTC. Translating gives CASSTAGTSGEQYF.

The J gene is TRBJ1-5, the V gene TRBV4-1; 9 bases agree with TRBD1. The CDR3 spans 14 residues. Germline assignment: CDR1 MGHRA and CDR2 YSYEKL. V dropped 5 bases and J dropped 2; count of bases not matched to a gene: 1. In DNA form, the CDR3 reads TGCGCCAGCAGCACAGGGGGCGGCAATCAGCCCCAGCATTTT. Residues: CASSTGGGNQPQHF.

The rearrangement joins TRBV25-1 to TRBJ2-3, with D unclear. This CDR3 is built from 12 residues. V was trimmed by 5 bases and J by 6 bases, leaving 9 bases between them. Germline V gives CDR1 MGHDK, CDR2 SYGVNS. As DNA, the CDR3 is TGTGCCAGCAGTATCGTGCTCGATACGCAGTATTTT. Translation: CASSIVLDTQYF.